This entry describes one T cell receptor (beta chain). This record comes from a study of blood T cell repertoires in COVID-19. Study as a whole: The analysed material was cDNA or gDNA that came from T cells, B-cell-depleted T cells, or PBMCs.

Data came from immunoSEQ multiplex PCR; TCRdb stores just in-frame clones and leaves some out. The repertoire consists of tens of thousands of clones, with approximately 80% occurring once and the leading ten covering 11% to 15%. Germline lookup yields CDR1 SEHNR and CDR2 FQNEAQ (reference sequence). This CDR3 is 16 amino acids long. V lost 4 bases and J lost 0, with 16 bases in between. This TCR derives from a human donor in a cohort sampled during active COVID-19. Sequenced material: peripheral blood. The chain couples TRBV7-9 to TRBJ2-7; D perhaps matches TRBD1 (6 bases). CDR3 DNA sequence: TGTGCCAGCAGCTCGACGGGACACTCGAGCTCCTACGAGCAGTACTTC. Amino acids: CASSSTGHSSSYEQYF.